The next 16 T cell receptor beta chains were all read from a single sample in a study of Ad26.COV2.S vaccination and SARS-CoV-2 variants. Described treatment: 19 received Ad26.COV2.S at low or high dose, single or two shots; about five received placebo; per-sample allocation not given. Collection of samples fell on day 63 after the first vaccine or placebo injection. The protocol was immunoSEQ multiplex PCR, while the TCRdb copy is restricted to in-frame clones and leaves out a portion. This table has 430,000 or so clones, roughly 90% appearing once. Sample: peripheral blood, taken in a trial of Ad26.COV2.S vaccine versus placebo. These receptor sequences come from a person between 18 and 60 years old who received the Ad26.COV2.S COVID-19 vaccine or a placebo.

The chain links TRBV6-6 to TRBJ1-2, with 7 nucleotides matching TRBD1. Unmatched junction bases numbered 3, after V lost 2 bases and J lost 3 bases. Germline CDR1 is MNHNY and CDR2 is SVGAGI (reference sequence). The CDR3 covers 14 residues. The DNA for the CDR3 is TGTGCCAGCAGTTACCCCGGGACAGACTATGGCTACACCTTC. Translation: CASSYPGTDYGYTF.

The sample holds many counts of this clone. The V and J genes are TRBV19 and TRBJ1-2; 9 bases are shared with TRBD1. V shed 7 bases, J shed 4 bases, and the junction held 16 bases outside the gene matches. The CDR3 length is 17 residues. Germline CDR1 is LNHDA and CDR2 is SQIVND (reference sequence). CDR3 sequence: CASTPFTGTGLAYGYTF. DNA for the CDR3: TGTGCCAGTACCCCCTTCACCGGGACAGGGCTTGCCTATGGCTACACCTTC. Full variable domain (rest looked up from reference TRBV19 and TRBJ1-2): DGGITQSPKYLFRKEGQNVTLSCEQNLNHDAMYWYRQDPGQGLRLIYYSQIVNDFQKGDIAEGYSVSREKKESFPLTVTSAQKNPTAFYLCASTPFTGTGLAYGYTFGSGTRLTVV.

V is TRBV27 and J is TRBJ1-1; TRBD1 matches 11 bases. Germline loops: CDR1 MNHEY, CDR2 SMNVEV (reference sequence). V was clipped by 2 bases and J by 4 bases; unmatched bases: 3. The CDR3 runs 15 residues. The CDR3 DNA is TGTGCCAGCAGTTTACTGGGACAGGGGGGCACTGAAGCTTTCTTT. The encoded protein is CASSLLGQGGTEAFF.

The chain couples TRBV9 to TRBJ2-7, with a weak D call TRBD2 (6 bases). This CDR3 region has 14 residues. V lost 3 bases, J lost 6 bases, and 16 bases lay in between. Per germline, CDR1 SGDLS and CDR2 YYNGEE. CDR3 protein: CASSGTTSWGEQYF. In nucleotides, the CDR3 is TGTGCCAGCAGCGGGACTACCAGTTGGGGCGAGCAGTACTTC. The whole variable domain, remainder taken from reference TRBV9 and TRBJ2-7, is DSGVTQTPKHLITATGQRVTLRCSPRSGDLSVYWYQQSLDQGLQFLIQYYNGEERAKGNILERFSAQQFPDLHSELNLSSLELGDSALYFCASSGTTSWGEQYFGPGTRLTVT.

V gene TRBV7-9 combines with J gene TRBJ2-3, with 9 bases fitting TRBD2. Unmatched junction bases numbered 6, after V lost 1 base and J lost 1 base. This CDR3 contains 17 residues. Germline V CDR1 and CDR2: SEHNR, FQNEAQ (reference sequence). The CDR3 sequence is CASSLVGEREGTDTQYF. The CDR3 bases are TGTGCCAGCAGCTTAGTGGGAGAGCGGGAGGGCACAGATACGCAGTATTTT.

The V gene is TRBV4-2, the J gene TRBJ2-2, with no clear D. Per the germline V gene, CDR1 is LGHNA and CDR2 is YNFKEQ. V shed 5 bases and J shed 3 bases, with 13 bases lying between them. This CDR3 has 15 amino acids. The CDR3 coding sequence is TGTGCCAGCAGCTCAAATAACGGGTACACCGGGGAGCTGTTTTTT. It translates to CASSSNNGYTGELFF.

As for this clone: Other nucleotide sequences in the sample specify the same CDR3. This chain's CDR3 is CASSSLYEQYF. The DNA of the CDR3 is TGTGCCAGCAGTTCCCTATACGAGCAGTACTTC. The J gene is TRBJ2-7, the V gene TRBV12-3 or TRBV12-4; D unresolved. This CDR3 spans 11 amino acids. V lost 4 bases and J lost 4, with 5 bases in between.

The chain employs TRBV4-2 and TRBJ2-3, with D uncertain. Trimming took off 0 bases at V and 1 base at J, with 5 bases between the two ends. The CDR3 runs to 14 residues. Germline V gives CDR1 LGHNA, CDR2 YNFKEQ. The CDR3 bases are TGTGCCAGCAGCCAAGATCTTGGCACAGATACGCAGTATTTT. Translating gives CASSQDLGTDTQYF.

The rearrangement links TRBV5-1 to TRBJ2-7, with TRBD2 matching over 8 bases. V lost 4 bases to trimming and J lost 0 bases; unmatched junction nucleotides: 9. Per the germline V gene, CDR1 is SGHRS and CDR2 is YFSETQ. CDR3 length: 16 amino acids. Here the CDR3 reads CASSLVSGGYSYEQYF. CDR3 DNA sequence: TGCGCCAGCAGCCTAGTAAGCGGGGGTTACTCCTACGAGCAGTACTTC.

The J gene is TRBJ2-3, the V gene TRBV7-8; 7 bases map to TRBD2. Germline CDR1 and CDR2: SGHVS and FQNEAQ. The CDR3 totals 16 residues. Trimming removed 0 bases from V and 0 bases from J; junction bases left unmatched: 3. Written as DNA, the CDR3 is TGTGCCAGCAGCTTAGCTGTTAGCGGGAGCACAGATACGCAGTATTTT. It specifies CASSLAVSGSTDTQYF.

The chain employs TRBV6-2 or TRBV6-3 and TRBJ2-7; D uncertain. V was clipped by 2 bases and J by 6 bases, with 8 bases between them. There are 12 residues in the CDR3. Per the germline V gene, CDR1 is MNHEY and CDR2 is SVGEGT. CDR3 nucleotides: TGTGCCAGCAGTTACAACGATCTCGAGCAGTACTTC. It specifies CASSYNDLEQYF.

The chain is built from TRBV10-1 and TRBJ1-3; a weak D match, TRBD1 (6 bases). The CDR3 has 14 residues. Trimming took off 9 bases at V and 0 bases at J, with 12 bases between the two ends. Looked up from germline, CDR1 is WNHNN and CDR2 is SYGVQD (reference sequence). CDR3 protein: CARKTGSSGNTIYF. DNA for the CDR3: TGCGCCAGAAAGACAGGCAGCTCTGGAAACACCATATATTTT.

The chain has TRBV28 and TRBJ1-2; the D is unclear. Trimming removed 6 bases at V and 6 bases at J, with 14 bases between. The CDR3 consists of 13 residues. Germline assignment: CDR1 MDHEN and CDR2 SYDVKM. In DNA form, the CDR3 reads TGTGCCAGCAGAAAATGGGGAATTCATGGCTACACCTTC. Amino acid sequence: CASRKWGIHGYTF.

The chain joins TRBV10-3 to TRBJ1-1; 9 positions agree with TRBD1. This CDR3 is 13 amino acids long. CDR1 and CDR2 (germline): ENHRY, SYGVKD. J lost 11 bases, V lost 2 bases, and 6 bases had no gene match. As DNA, the CDR3 is TGTGCCATCAGTGAGGCGGGACAGGGAAGGGCTTTCTTT. The encoded protein is CAISEAGQGRAFF.

The chain has TRBV9 and TRBJ2-7, with 7 nucleotides matching TRBD1. Germline V gene sequence: CDR1 SGDLS, CDR2 YYNGEE. The CDR3 contains 14 residues. Germline trimming cut 3 bases from V and 5 bases from J; bases unmatched to any gene: 8. CDR3 DNA sequence: TGTGCCAGCAGCGCCGGGACAGTCCCTGACGAGCAGTACTTC. The encoded protein is CASSAGTVPDEQYF.

This clone has a handful of counts. The rearrangement joins TRBV30 to TRBJ1-1; D might be TRBD1 (5 bases). This CDR3 spans 13 amino acids. The V and J ends lost 3 bases and 1 base respectively, with 9 bases between them. Germline V gives CDR1 GTSNPN, CDR2 SVGIG (reference sequence). The CDR3 DNA sequence: TGTGCCTGGAGGGAGCAGGGGAACACTGAAGCTTTCTTT. Amino acids: CAWREQGNTEAFF.